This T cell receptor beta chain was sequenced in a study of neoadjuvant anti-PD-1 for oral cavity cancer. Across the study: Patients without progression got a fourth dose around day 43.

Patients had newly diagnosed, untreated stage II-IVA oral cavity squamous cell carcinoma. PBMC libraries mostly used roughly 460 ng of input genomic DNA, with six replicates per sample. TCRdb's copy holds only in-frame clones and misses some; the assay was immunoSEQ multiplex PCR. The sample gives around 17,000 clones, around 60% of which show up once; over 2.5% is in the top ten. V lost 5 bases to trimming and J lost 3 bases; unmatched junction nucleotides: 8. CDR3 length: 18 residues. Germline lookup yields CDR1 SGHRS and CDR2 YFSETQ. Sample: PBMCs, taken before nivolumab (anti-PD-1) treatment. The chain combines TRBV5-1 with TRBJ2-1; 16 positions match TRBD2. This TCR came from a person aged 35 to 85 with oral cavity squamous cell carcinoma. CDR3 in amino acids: CASRPFGTSGRDYNEQFF. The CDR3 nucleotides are TGCGCCAGCAGACCTTTTGGGACTAGCGGGAGGGACTACAATGAGCAGTTCTTC. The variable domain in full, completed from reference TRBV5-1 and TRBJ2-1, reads KAGVTQTPRYLIKTRGQQVTLSCSPISGHRSVSWYQQTPGQGLQFLFEYFSETQRNKGNFPGRFSGRQFSNSRSEMNVSTLELGDSALYLCASRPFGTSGRDYNEQFFGPGTRLTVL.